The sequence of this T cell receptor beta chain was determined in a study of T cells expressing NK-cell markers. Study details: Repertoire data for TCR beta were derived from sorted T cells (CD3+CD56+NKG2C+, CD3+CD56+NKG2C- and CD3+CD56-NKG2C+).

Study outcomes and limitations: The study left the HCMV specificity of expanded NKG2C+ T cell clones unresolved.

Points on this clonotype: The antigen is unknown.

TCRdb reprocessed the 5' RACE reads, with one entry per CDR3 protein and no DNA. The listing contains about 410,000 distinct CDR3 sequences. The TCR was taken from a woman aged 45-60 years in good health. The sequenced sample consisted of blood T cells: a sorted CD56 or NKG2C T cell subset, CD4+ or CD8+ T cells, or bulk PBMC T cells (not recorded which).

CDR3 loop: CASSRSSGRYEQYF. The V gene is TRBV3-1, the J gene TRBJ2-7; the D gene TCRdb calls, TRBD2, cannot be checked with no DNA. Germline V gene data show CDR1 as LGHDT and CDR2 as YNNKEL (reference sequence). The CDR3 sequence is 14 residues long.